The 23 T cell receptor beta chains given below trace back to one sample, sequenced in a study of T cells in Graves' hyperthyroidism and ophthalmopathy. Using RNA transcripts as the source, TCR beta CDR3 regions were amplified. When the TCR CDR3 underwent first-round RT-PCR, the HTBI primer set was used. TCRdb reprocessed the multiplex PCR reads with MiXCR, giving one entry per CDR3 protein. The sample has approximately 510,000 distinct CDR3 sequences, 40% to 50% seen once. The sequencing sample was made of peripheral blood or thyroid tissue (not recorded which). All receptors derive from an adult woman with Graves' disease, either hyperthyroidism or ophthalmopathy (not recorded which).

In its sample, this clonotype was seen once. The junction and the germline gene differ at one end; a read error may be behind it. The rearrangement links TRBV6-6 to TRBJ2-6; either TRBD1 or TRBD2 may fit D (6 bases each). The CDR3 runs to 15 residues. Germline V CDR1 and CDR2: MNHNY, SVGAGI (reference sequence). CDR3 in DNA: TGTGCCAGCAGTCCCCTCCGGGGGCCCCCGAACCCTGAAGCTTTC. This codes for CASSPLRGPPNPEAF.

This clonotype occurred once. The V call is TRBV7-2, the J call TRBJ2-7; 9 bases agree with TRBD1. CDR3 size: 14 residues. J gave up 6 bases and V 6 bases, and 9 bases lay outside the gene matches. Germline V lookup: CDR1 SGHTA, CDR2 FQGNSA. The CDR3 coding sequence is TGTGCCAGCAGTCCCGGGACAGGGTTCATCGAGCAGTACTTC. It specifies CASSPGTGFIEQYF.

This clonotype was seen only a few times. The chain has TRBV24-1 and TRBJ1-2; no reliable D call. The CDR3 is 12 amino acids. In germline, CDR1 is KGHDR, CDR2 SFDVKD. Between the trimmed V and J ends, which lost 3 bases and 5 bases, there was a span of 6 bases. Here the CDR3 reads CATSDGSYGYTF. Here the CDR3 DNA reads TGTGCCACCAGTGATGGTAGTTATGGCTACACCTTC.

The CDR3 coding sequence is TGTGCCAGCAGTGAATCGGGGACAGCTAGCAATCAGCCCCAGCATTTT. Its translation is CASSESGTASNQPQHF. The rearrangement links TRBV2 to TRBJ1-5, with 7 bases matching TRBD1. The ends lost 2 bases at V and 0 bases at J; junction bases unmatched: 4. Germline V gives CDR1 SNHLY, CDR2 FYNNEI. The CDR3 runs 16 residues.

This sequence joins TRBV28 and TRBJ1-1; 8 bases line up with TRBD1. CDR1 is MDHEN, CDR2 SYDVKM, per germline. The CDR3 runs 16 residues. The trim removed 5 bases at V and 5 bases at J, leaving 13 bases unmatched. Written as DNA, the CDR3 is TGTGCCAGCAGTAAAACGACAGGGGCACTAGATACTGAAGCTTTCTTT. Translated: CASSKTTGALDTEAFF.

This clonotype was seen at least ten times. This chain uses TRBV4-1 with TRBJ2-7, with 9 nucleotides matching TRBD1. Per the germline V gene, CDR1 is MGHRA and CDR2 is YSYEKL. The V segment lost 2 bases and the J segment 2 bases; nucleotides outside the gene matches: 1. The CDR3 sequence is 14 residues long. CDR3 nucleotide sequence: TGCGCCAGCAGCCAAAGACAGGGGGCCTACGAGCAGTACTTC. Its protein is CASSQRQGAYEQYF.

About this clonotype: This is likely a read error, given that the CDR3 carries no conserved phenylalanine or tryptophan at its end. No DNA is shown, since the ends of the CDR3 on it are uncertain; the CDR3 is the one TCRdb lists. CDR3 in amino acids: CASSQDWG. The chain uses TRBV14 and TRBJ1-4. Germline V gives CDR1 SGHDN, CDR2 FVKESK. With termini counted, the CDR3 has 8 amino acids.

The rearrangement uses TRBV7-3 and TRBJ2-7; 8 nucleotides agree with TRBD1. CDR3 length: 15 amino acids. Losses at the gene ends were 5 bases for V and 3 bases for J; bases not matched to a gene: 9. The germline V gene encodes CDR1 SGHTA and CDR2 FQGTGA. CDR3 sequence (DNA): TGTGCCAGCAGCCCAAGGGGGGACAGGAACTACGAGCAGTACTTC. Protein: CASSPRGDRNYEQYF.

This chain links TRBV9 with TRBJ2-5, with 7 bases that match TRBD2. Germline V gives CDR1 SGDLS, CDR2 YYNGEE. Trimming at V came to 4 bases and at J to 0 bases, leaving 6 bases not matched to a gene. The CDR3 loop spans 15 amino acids. In DNA form, the CDR3 reads TGTGCCAGCAGCTCCGGAGGGAGGGACCAAGAGACCCAGTACTTC. Translated, it gives CASSSGGRDQETQYF.

This clonotype was recorded at least ten times. The chain is built from TRBV6-2 or TRBV6-3 and TRBJ1-1, with D perhaps matching TRBD1 (6 bases). Germline values: CDR1 MNHEY, CDR2 SVGEGT. V was cut by 5 bases and J by 8 bases, with 21 bases left in between. This CDR3 contains 15 residues. In nucleotides, the CDR3 is TGTGCCAGCAGTACACGGACAAGAGGACAGCGGGAAGCTTTCTTT. It codes for CASSTRTRGQREAFF.

The J gene is TRBJ1-5, the V gene TRBV10-3; D not resolved. The germline CDR1 and CDR2 sequences are ENHRY and SYGVKD. V lost 3 bases, J lost 4 bases, and 13 bases lay in between. The CDR3 loop spans 15 amino acids. CDR3 sequence: CAISEGVVVNQPQHF. As DNA, the CDR3 is TGTGCCATCAGTGAAGGAGTAGTGGTAAATCAGCCCCAGCATTTT.

The chain joins TRBV25-1 to TRBJ2-7, with TRBD2 matching 9 bases. There are 13 residues in the CDR3. CDR1 MGHDK and CDR2 SYGVNS come from the germline V gene. This CDR3 is CARGAGGPYEQYF. The CDR3 region has the DNA TGTGCTAGAGGGGCGGGAGGGCCCTACGAGCAGTACTTC.

Many counts were recorded for this clonotype. This chain connects TRBV25-1 to TRBJ1-6; tentatively, D is TRBD1 (6 bases). With 3 bases removed from V and 13 bases from J, the gap between germline ends came to 13 bases. The CDR3 covers 13 residues. Germline V gene sequence: CDR1 MGHDK, CDR2 SYGVNS. The CDR3 reads CASSDRERGPLHF. The CDR3 coding sequence is TGTGCCAGCAGTGATAGGGAGAGGGGGCCCCTCCACTTT.

The gene calls are TRBV29-1 and TRBJ2-7; 7 nucleotides match TRBD1. The CDR3 has 14 residues. Trimming at V came to 4 bases and at J to 3 bases, leaving 9 bases not matched to a gene. In germline, CDR1 is SQVTM, CDR2 ANQGSEA. The CDR3 DNA is TGCAGCGTTGCCTTAACCAGGGGGAACTACGAGCAGTACTTC. Translating gives CSVALTRGNYEQYF.

This clonotype was seen at least ten times. The chain recombines TRBV5-1 with TRBJ1-2; possible D gene TRBD1, 5 bases. V lost 4 bases and J lost 4, with 17 bases in between. This CDR3 contains 15 residues. CDR1 is SGHRS and CDR2 is YFSETQ in the germline V gene. CDR3 coding DNA: TGCGCCAGCAGCCAAGGTGCCCACGGGGGCTATGGCTACACCTTC. Its translation: CASSQGAHGGYGYTF.

This clonotype was recorded once. This chain joins TRBV7-9 and TRBJ1-4; 9 bases match TRBD1. The trim removed 5 bases at V and 10 bases at J, leaving 8 bases unmatched. Per the germline V gene, CDR1 is SEHNR and CDR2 is FQNEAQ (reference sequence). The length of the CDR3 is 14 residues. CDR3 in amino acids: CASSPGTGWGKLFF. CDR3 in DNA: TGTGCCAGCAGCCCCGGGACAGGGTGGGGAAAACTGTTTTTT.

This clonotype was observed many times. The rearrangement links TRBV5-1 to TRBJ1-1, with 10 bases fitting TRBD1. This CDR3 has 16 amino acids. CDR1 is SGHRS and CDR2 is YFSETQ in the germline V gene. V trimming: 0 bases; J trimming: 4 bases; junction bases outside the gene matches: 6. The chain's CDR3 is CASSLEGQGLGTEAFF. The CDR3 DNA reads as TGCGCCAGCAGCTTGGAGGGACAGGGGTTGGGCACTGAAGCTTTCTTT.

Points on this clonotype: Mismatch with germline at one junction end may stem from a read error. The CDR3 loop reads CSARDRAPTAEETQYF. CDR3 bases: TGCAGTGCCAGAGATCGGGCCCCGACTGCCGAAGAGACCCAGTACTTC. The chain is built from TRBV20-1 and TRBJ2-5; D is ambiguous. This CDR3 contains 16 residues. The germline V gene has CDR1 DFQATT and CDR2 SNEGSKA (reference sequence).

The chain carries TRBV10-3 and TRBJ1-4; D unresolved. V was cut by 11 bases and J by 2 bases, with 24 bases left in between. Per the germline V gene, CDR1 is ENHRY and CDR2 is SYGVKD. The CDR3 covers 17 residues. Here the CDR3 DNA reads TGTGCCGTTGGACTAGCGGGAGGCCAGGCCACTAATGAAAAACTGTTTTTT. Translating gives CAVGLAGGQATNEKLFF.

This clonotype showed up many times. The chain joins TRBV7-9 to TRBJ1-4; tentatively, D is TRBD1 (6 bases). This CDR3 comprises 16 residues. V lost 1 base and J 10 bases, leaving 19 bases between the germline ends. Per germline, CDR1 SEHNR and CDR2 FQNEAQ (reference sequence). CDR3 DNA: TGTGCCAGCAGCTTAGGTAGACCGGGACAAATGAGAAAACTGTTTTTT. This encodes CASSLGRPGQMRKLFF. The full variable domain, its missing parts supplied by reference TRBV7-9 and TRBJ1-4, is DTGVSQNPRHKITKRGQNVTFRCDPISEHNRLYWYRQTLGQGPEFLTYFQNEAQLEKSRLLSDRFSAERPKGSFSTLEIQRTEQGDSAMYLCASSLGRPGQMRKLFFGSGTQLSVL.

The chain couples TRBV7-2 to TRBJ1-5; perhaps TRBD1 as D (6 bases). The CDR3 extends over 18 amino acids. The V end lost 5 bases, the J end lost 3 bases, and 23 bases lay between the germline ends. The germline gives CDR1 SGHTA, CDR2 FQGNSA. CDR3 DNA sequence: TGTGCCAGCAGCACAAACAGGGTAGGGTGGGAATTCAATCAGCCCCAGCATTTT. Translating gives CASSTNRVGWEFNQPQHF.

This rearrangement joins TRBV19 to TRBJ1-1; 7 bases match TRBD1. V lost 5 bases, J lost 5 bases, and 8 bases stayed unmatched. This CDR3 has 14 residues. Germline V gene data show CDR1 as LNHDA and CDR2 as SQIVND (reference sequence). CDR3 DNA: TGTGCCAGTAGTGAGAGACAGGGACCGACTGAAGCTTTCTTT. Protein sequence: CASSERQGPTEAFF.

This clonotype was observed at least ten times. This chain joins TRBV10-3 and TRBJ2-2; 7 bases agree with TRBD2. The CDR3 sequence is 14 residues long. Per germline, CDR1 ENHRY and CDR2 SYGVKD. V lost 6 bases to trimming and J lost 1 base; unmatched junction nucleotides: 2. Here the CDR3 DNA reads TGTGCCATCAGGGCTAGCGGGAACACCGGGGAGCTGTTTTTT. It encodes CAIRASGNTGELFF.